The clone carrying this T cell receptor beta chain was counted only a few times. The antigen remains unidentified. PCR primers comprised 60 Vbeta and 13 Jbeta primers. Assay used: immunoSEQ multiplex PCR; TCRdb lists only in-frame clones, some missing. Among around 70,000 clones listed, roughly four fifths were seen once. These data are taken from a study of cytomegalovirus exposure and HLA in healthy donors. Overall study results and limits: Highly shared variants forming one cluster were likely a sequencing artifact.

Per germline, CDR1 LGHNT and CDR2 FRNRAP. The J segment lost 4 bases and the V segment lost 2 bases, leaving 7 bases of the junction unmatched. The CDR3 is made up of 16 amino acids. The clonotype originates from a male donor in good health and CMV-seropositive. The chain combines TRBV12-5 with TRBJ2-5; 10 bases map to TRBD2. The sequenced material came from PBMCs. CDR3 residues: CASGLSSGGGSETQYF. The DNA of the CDR3 is TGTGCTAGTGGTTTGTCTAGCGGGGGCGGGTCAGAGACCCAGTACTTC.